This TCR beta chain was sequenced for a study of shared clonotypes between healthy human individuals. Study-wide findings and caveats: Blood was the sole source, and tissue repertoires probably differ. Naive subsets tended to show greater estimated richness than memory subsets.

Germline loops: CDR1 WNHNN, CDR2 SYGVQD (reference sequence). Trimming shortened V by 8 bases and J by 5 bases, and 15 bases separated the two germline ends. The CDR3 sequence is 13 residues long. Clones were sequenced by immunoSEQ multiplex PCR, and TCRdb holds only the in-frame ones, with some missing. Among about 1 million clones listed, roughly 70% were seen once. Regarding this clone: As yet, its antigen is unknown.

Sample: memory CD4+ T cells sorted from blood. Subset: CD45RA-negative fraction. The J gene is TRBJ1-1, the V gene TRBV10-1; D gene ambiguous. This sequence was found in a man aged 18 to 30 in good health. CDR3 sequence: CASQRNLGTEAFF. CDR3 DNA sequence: TGCGCCAGCCAAAGGAACTTAGGGACTGAAGCTTTCTTT.